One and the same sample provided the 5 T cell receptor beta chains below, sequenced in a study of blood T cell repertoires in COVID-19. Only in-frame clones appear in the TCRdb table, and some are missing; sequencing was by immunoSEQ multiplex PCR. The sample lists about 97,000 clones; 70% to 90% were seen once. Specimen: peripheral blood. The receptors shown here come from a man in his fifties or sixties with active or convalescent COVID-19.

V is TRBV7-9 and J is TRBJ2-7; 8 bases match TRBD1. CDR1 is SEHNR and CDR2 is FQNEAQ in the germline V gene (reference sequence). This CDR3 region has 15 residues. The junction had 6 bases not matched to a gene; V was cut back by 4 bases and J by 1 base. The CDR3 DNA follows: TGTGCCAGCAGCTCCCAAGGGGACAGGTCCTACGAGCAGTACGTC. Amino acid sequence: CASSSQGDRSYEQYV.

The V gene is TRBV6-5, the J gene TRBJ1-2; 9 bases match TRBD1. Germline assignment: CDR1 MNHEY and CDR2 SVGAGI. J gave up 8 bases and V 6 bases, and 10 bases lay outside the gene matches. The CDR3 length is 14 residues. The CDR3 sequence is CASSDTGGWWGYTF. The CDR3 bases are TGTGCCAGCAGCGATACAGGGGGCTGGTGGGGCTACACCTTC.

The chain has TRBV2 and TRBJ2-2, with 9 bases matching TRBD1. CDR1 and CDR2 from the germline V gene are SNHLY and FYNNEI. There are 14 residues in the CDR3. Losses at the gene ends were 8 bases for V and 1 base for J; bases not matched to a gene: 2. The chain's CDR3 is CASDRGENTGELFF. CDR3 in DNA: TGTGCCAGCGACAGGGGGGAGAACACCGGGGAGCTGTTTTTT.

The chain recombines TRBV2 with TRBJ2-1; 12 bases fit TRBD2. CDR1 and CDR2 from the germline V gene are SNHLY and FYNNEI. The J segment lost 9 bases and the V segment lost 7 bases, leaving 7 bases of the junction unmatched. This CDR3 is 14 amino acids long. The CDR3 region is CASTPASGGGEQFF. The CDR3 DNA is TGTGCCAGCACCCCGGCTAGCGGGGGGGGTGAGCAGTTCTTC. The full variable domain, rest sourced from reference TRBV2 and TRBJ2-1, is EPEVTQTPSHQVTQMGQEVILRCVPISNHLYFYWYRQILGQKVEFLVSFYNNEISEKSEIFDDQFSVERPDGSNFTLKIRSTKLEDSAMYFCASTPASGGGEQFFGPGTRLTVL.

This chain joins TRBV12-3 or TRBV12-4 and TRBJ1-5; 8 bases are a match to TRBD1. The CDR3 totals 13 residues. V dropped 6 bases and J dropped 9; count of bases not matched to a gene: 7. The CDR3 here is CASRSQGGRPQHF. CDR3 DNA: TGTGCCAGCAGGTCACAGGGGGGGAGGCCCCAGCATTTT.